This T cell receptor (beta chain) was sequenced for a study of control samples from healthy donors and cancer patients. CDR3 size: 14 residues. CDR1 is SGHTS and CDR2 is YDEGEE in the germline V gene. V lost 1 base, J lost 9 bases, and 14 bases lay in between. TCRdb's table, derived via immunoSEQ multiplex PCR, lists solely in-frame clones and lacks some. The table shows some 64,000 clones, with approximately 89% occurring only once. The V call is TRBV5-8, the J call TRBJ1-5; tentative D call: TRBD1 (6 bases). The TCR sequence derives from a woman aged 50 to 65 with head and neck cancer. Sequenced sample: PBMCs. The CDR3 reads CASSLMGIGGPQHF. The CDR3 region has the DNA TGTGCCAGCAGCTTGATGGGAATAGGGGGGCCCCAGCATTTT.